This T cell receptor (beta chain) was recorded in a study of T cell clusters in autoimmune cytopenias. Regarding the study as a whole: Clustering suggested that physiological T cell clusters were missing in primary autoimmune cytopenia patients. The cluster-lack signature was not seen for secondary cytopenia versus chronic lymphocytic leukemia. TRB repertoire shifts in secondary cytopenia and chronic lymphocytic leukemia mostly reflected lymphoma, not autoimmunity. Compared with active autoimmune hepatitis patients, healthy donors showed approximately 3-fold more exclusive TRB clusters.

About 37,500 genome equivalents of blood DNA were amplified for TRB. TRB rearrangements were amplified by touch-down multiplex PCR with mixed TRB-A/B primers. TCRdb reworked the multiplex PCR reads into one entry per CDR3 protein, no DNA. The data show 5,000 to 6,500 distinct CDR3 sequences, and the top ten clones hold 4.9%. About this clonotype: Its antigen is as yet unknown.

The clonotype originates from a human donor with an autoimmune cytopenia or autoimmune hepatitis (not recorded which). What was sequenced was peripheral blood.

The CDR3 sequence: CASSLGDGSYEQYF. The chain couples TRBV5-1 to TRBJ2-7; the TRBD1 assignment by TCRdb is unverifiable without DNA. The CDR3 spans 14 residues. From germline, CDR1 is SGHRS and CDR2 YFSETQ.